This T cell receptor beta chain stems from a study of CD8 T cells in Susac syndrome. A quantity of roughly 0.5 to 1 ug RNA underwent reverse transcription using random hexamers. Each CDR3 protein gets one entry after TCRdb re-called the immunoSEQ multiplex PCR reads with MiXCR. The data hold about 64,000 distinct CDR3 sequences, with 85% to 95% observed a single time. The sample holds one count of this clonotype. The V and J ends lost 5 bases and 1 base, in that order; junction bases with no gene match: 7. Germline V gives CDR1 MNHEY, CDR2 SMNVEV (reference sequence). The CDR3 is made up of 15 amino acids.

The sequencing sample was made of CD8+ T cells from PBMCs. The genes are TRBV27 and TRBJ1-1, with 7 bases that match TRBD1. This TCR came from a human donor with multiple sclerosis. CDR3 bases: TGTGCCAGCAGTACCCGACAGGGTCCGAACACTGAAGCTTTCTTT. Protein sequence: CASSTRQGPNTEAFF.